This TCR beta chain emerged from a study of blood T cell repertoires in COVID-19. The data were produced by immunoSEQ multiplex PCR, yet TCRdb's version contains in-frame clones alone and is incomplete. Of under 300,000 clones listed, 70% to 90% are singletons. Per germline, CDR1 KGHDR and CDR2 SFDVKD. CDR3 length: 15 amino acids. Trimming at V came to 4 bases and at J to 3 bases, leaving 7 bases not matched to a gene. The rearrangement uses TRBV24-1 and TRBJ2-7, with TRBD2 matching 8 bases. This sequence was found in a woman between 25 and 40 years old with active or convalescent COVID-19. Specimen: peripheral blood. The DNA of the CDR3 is TGTGCCACCAGTGAGGGGGTAGCGGGGAGCTACGAGCAGTACTTC. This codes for CATSEGVAGSYEQYF.